The sequence of this TCR beta chain was determined in a study of T cell repertoires in cytomegalovirus infection. Points from the study as a whole: There were carriers of CMV plus the relevant HLA, and cumulative public TCR beta family frequency identified them.

Worth noting for this clonotype: The antigen remains unidentified.

Per germline, CDR1 LNHDA and CDR2 SQIVND (reference sequence). V dropped 6 bases and J dropped 2 bases, with 11 bases sitting between them. The CDR3 consists of 13 residues. In TCRdb, the reads were re-called with MiXCR into one record per CDR3 protein. The sample includes some 350,000 distinct CDR3 sequences, roughly 28% of them seen just once. This TCR was sampled from a human donor in good health (CMV status not recorded). Some clones in this sample may be carry-over from other donors' samples. The sample in question was cultured PBMCs, obtained from culture after CMV antigen stimulation. V is TRBV19 and J is TRBJ2-7; D possibly corresponds to TRBD2 (5 bases). Written as DNA, the CDR3 is TGTGCCAGTAGCCTAGCTCCACCCTACGAGCAGTACTTC. Translation: CASSLAPPYEQYF.